These 23 T cell receptor beta chains were all obtained from the same sample, sequenced in a study of CXCR3-negative and CXCR3-positive naive CD8 T cells. Findings and limits, study-wide: More hydrophobic TRB CDR3s were found in CXCR3-positive naive cells than in CXCR3-negative naive cells.

The authors made the TRB cDNA libraries by 5' RACE using UMI labels. TCRdb reprocessed the 5' RACE reads and reports one entry per CDR3 protein, with no DNA. The table counts about 150,000 distinct CDR3 sequences; about 0.44% lies in the top ten. No antigens are known for them. Sequencing input: naive CXCR3+ CD8+ T cells from blood. Subset: CD45RO-CCR7+CD27+CD95- naive CD8+ T cells expressing CXCR3 (TNR3+). Receptor source: a human donor in good health. Some clones in this sample may be carry-over from other donors' samples.

This chain uses TRBV27 with TRBJ2-7; TCRdb proposes TRBD2, but this gene call is untestable without DNA. Germline CDR1 MNHEY, CDR2 SMNVEV (reference sequence). The CDR3 loop spans 13 amino acids. This CDR3 reads CASSMGLGYEQYF.

The genes are TRBV12-3 or TRBV12-4 and TRBJ2-3; the TRBD2 assignment by TCRdb is unverifiable without DNA. CDR3 length: 14 residues. CDR3 amino acids: CASDGEVYTDTQYF.

The rearrangement uses TRBV7-9 and TRBJ2-1. The CDR3 loop spans 12 amino acids. CDR1 and CDR2 from the germline V gene are SEHNR and FQNEAQ (reference sequence). The CDR3 is CASSHERNEQFF.

The chain joins TRBV5-1 to TRBJ2-3. This CDR3 is 11 amino acids long. Germline CDR1 reads SGHRS; CDR2 reads YFSETQ. The CDR3 reads CASSATDTQYF.

The chain uses TRBV20-1 and TRBJ2-7; no DNA is available, so the TRBD1 call from TCRdb remains unchecked. The CDR3 covers 14 residues. Germline lookup yields CDR1 DFQATT and CDR2 SNEGSKA (reference sequence). CDR3 region: CSAREPGKSYEQYF.

CDR3: CASSPGAGLQFF. J is TRBJ2-1 and V is TRBV12-3 or TRBV12-4; TCRdb outputs TRBD1, but without DNA this stays unchecked. This CDR3 spans 12 amino acids.

The J gene is TRBJ1-1, the V gene TRBV3-1; TCRdb outputs TRBD1, but without DNA this stays unchecked. The CDR3 consists of 15 residues. Per the germline V gene, CDR1 is LGHDT and CDR2 is YNNKEL (reference sequence). The CDR3 reads CASSHLGVGNTEAFF.

The J gene is TRBJ1-2, the V gene TRBV4-3; TCRdb outputs TRBD1, but without DNA this stays unchecked. The germline V gene encodes CDR1 LGHNA and CDR2 YSLEER. This CDR3 contains 15 residues. Here the CDR3 reads CASSQDHRGPYGYTF.

The genes are TRBV28 and TRBJ1-1. Germline CDR1 MDHEN, CDR2 SYDVKM. The CDR3 contains 13 residues. CDR3 protein: CASGAGPNTEAFF.

CDR3 in amino acids: CASSLTPSTGGELFF. The chain recombines TRBV28 with TRBJ2-2; with no DNA, the TCRdb D assignment of TRBD1 cannot be verified. The CDR3 has 15 amino acids. In germline, CDR1 is MDHEN, CDR2 SYDVKM.

The rearrangement uses TRBV28 and TRBJ2-1. The germline CDR1 and CDR2 sequences are MDHEN and SYDVKM. The CDR3 runs to 12 residues. The CDR3 spells CASSLNPNEQFF.

This chain links TRBV7-9 with TRBJ2-1; as DNA is missing, the TRBD2 call by TCRdb cannot be tested. CDR3 size: 15 residues. In germline, CDR1 is SEHNR, CDR2 FQNEAQ (reference sequence). CDR3 residues: CASSLAGGPRNEQFF.

The rearrangement joins TRBV30 to TRBJ2-2. There are 16 residues in the CDR3. The V gene's germline CDR1 is GTSNPN and CDR2 SVGIG (reference sequence). This CDR3 reads CAWSVGSGTLTGELFF.

This chain connects TRBV10-3 to TRBJ1-5; TCRdb gives TRBD1 as the D gene, but with no DNA this cannot be confirmed. Germline lookup yields CDR1 ENHRY and CDR2 SYGVKD. The CDR3 extends over 14 amino acids. The CDR3 region is CATRPDRTDQPQHF.

The V call is TRBV6-1, the J call TRBJ1-5; TCRdb's assignment of TRBD1 cannot be checked, as there is no DNA. CDR3 length equals 16 residues. Germline assignment: CDR1 MNHNS and CDR2 SASEGT. The CDR3 protein is CASSVRTGGSNQPQHF.

The chain employs TRBV19 and TRBJ2-7; TCRdb outputs TRBD2, but without DNA this stays unchecked. The germline gives CDR1 LNHDA, CDR2 SQIVND (reference sequence). This CDR3 is 15 amino acids long. The CDR3 sequence is CASSIGLAGDPEQYF.

The rearrangement joins TRBV28 to TRBJ2-2; the D call from TCRdb, TRBD1, cannot be confirmed without DNA. This CDR3 spans 15 amino acids. Germline CDR1 reads MDHEN; CDR2 reads SYDVKM. The chain's CDR3 is CASSGGGVDTGELFF.

The rearrangement joins TRBV29-1 to TRBJ2-2; TCRdb picks TRBD1, but there is no DNA to check that call. This CDR3 region has 13 residues. Looked up from germline, CDR1 is SQVTM and CDR2 is ANQGSEA. The CDR3 sequence: CSGEQGLTGELFF.

The genes are TRBV29-1 and TRBJ1-1; TCRdb designates TRBD1, a call that cannot be tested without DNA. In germline, CDR1 is SQVTM, CDR2 ANQGSEA. The CDR3 spans 15 residues. CDR3 in amino acids: CSVEGLTGPDTEAFF.

CDR3 residues: CASSYSSLGGETQYF. The rearrangement links TRBV6-5 to TRBJ2-5; as DNA is missing, the TRBD1 call by TCRdb cannot be tested. The germline V gene has CDR1 MNHEY and CDR2 SVGAGI. The CDR3 totals 15 residues.

V gene TRBV7-7 combines with J gene TRBJ2-3; lacking DNA, the TRBD1 call made by TCRdb goes unchecked. The CDR3 runs to 17 residues. Germline V lookup: CDR1 SSHAT, CDR2 FNYEAQ (reference sequence). The CDR3 loop is CASSPRTGGRSTDTQYF. The entire variable domain, with the rest obtained from reference TRBV7-7 and TRBJ2-3, is as follows: GAGVSQSPRYKVTKRGQDVTLRCDPISSHATLYWYQQALGQGPEFLTYFNYEAQPDKSGLPSDRFSAERPEGSISTLTIQRTEQRDSAMYRCASSPRTGGRSTDTQYFGPGTRLTVL.

The chain uses TRBV28 and TRBJ2-3; TCRdb's D gene call, TRBD1, goes unchecked for lack of DNA. The CDR3 runs to 15 residues. Germline V gene sequence: CDR1 MDHEN, CDR2 SYDVKM. The CDR3 here is CASSETGGIADTQYF.

J is TRBJ2-4 and V is TRBV5-1; TCRdb's assignment of TRBD1 cannot be checked, as there is no DNA. Germline CDR1 is SGHRS and CDR2 is YFSETQ. The length of the CDR3 is 17 residues. The CDR3 region is CASSCMNREKAKNIQYF.